Listed here are 30 T cell receptor beta chains from one sample, sequenced in a study of CD8 T cells in seronegative destructive rheumatoid arthritis. Clones were read by immunoSEQ multiplex PCR, and TCRdb kept only the in-frame ones, dropping some. This table has fewer than 15,000 clones, over 80% appearing once. Material for sequencing was CD8+ T cells from blood. Receptors were obtained from a woman aged 30-49 years with seronegative destructive rheumatoid arthritis.

This sequence joins TRBV7-9 and TRBJ2-3; D may be TRBD2 (5 bases). Germline CDR1 and CDR2: SEHNR and FQNEAQ (reference sequence). Trimming pared 4 bases from V and 6 bases from J, leaving 11 bases between. CDR3 length: 13 amino acids. The chain's CDR3 is CASSSLLVDTQYF. CDR3 sequence (DNA): TGTGCCAGCAGCTCCTTACTAGTGGATACGCAGTATTTT.

The V and J genes are TRBV28 and TRBJ1-6; 7 nucleotides match TRBD1. The CDR3 loop spans 12 amino acids. Germline V gene data show CDR1 as MDHEN and CDR2 as SYDVKM. The V gene end was trimmed by 10 bases and the J gene end by 10 bases; junction bases not matched to a gene: 7. This CDR3 is CATDRDESPLHF. CDR3 sequence (DNA): TGTGCCACTGACAGGGACGAATCACCCCTCCACTTT.

The chain employs TRBV6-1 and TRBJ2-5; D not resolved. The last part of the DNA fits TRBJ2-7 better; the J call may be wrong. The CDR3 has 15 amino acids. Per the germline V gene, CDR1 is MNHNS and CDR2 is SASEGT. CDR3: CASSDDAGSTYEQYF. In DNA form, the CDR3 reads TGTGCCAGCAGTGACGATGCCGGGTCTACCTACGAGCAGTACTTC.

The chain is built from TRBV27 and TRBJ2-3; D possibly corresponds to TRBD1 (5 bases). CDR1 and CDR2 (germline): MNHEY, SMNVEV (reference sequence). The CDR3 has 15 amino acids. The V and J ends lost 1 base and 3 bases respectively, with 11 bases between them. Written as DNA, the CDR3 is TGTGCCAGCAGTTTATACCAGGGTCCTACAGATACGCAGTATTTT. This encodes CASSLYQGPTDTQYF.

The CDR3 sequence: CASSQDFGGGAWETQYF. For the CDR3, the DNA is TGCGCCAGCAGCCAAGATTTTGGCGGGGGGGCGTGGGAGACCCAGTACTTC. The chain is built from TRBV4-1 and TRBJ2-5; TRBD2 agrees at 9 bases. Germline lookup yields CDR1 MGHRA and CDR2 YSYEKL. V was clipped by 0 bases and J by 5 bases; unmatched bases: 10. The CDR3 extends over 17 amino acids.

This rearrangement joins TRBV29-1 to TRBJ2-7, with D perhaps matching TRBD2 (5 bases). This CDR3 spans 12 amino acids. With 7 bases removed from V and 1 base from J, the gap between germline ends came to 11 bases. Per the germline V gene, CDR1 is SQVTM and CDR2 is ANQGSEA. CDR3: CSAEDSSYEQYF. The CDR3 coding sequence is TGCAGCGCCGAGGACTCTTCCTACGAGCAGTACTTC.

This clone has only a few counts. The CDR3 reads CASSPRGQGITEAFF. The CDR3 DNA reads TGCGCCAGCAGCCCGCGCGGACAGGGGATCACTGAAGCTTTCTTT. The V call is TRBV4-1, the J call TRBJ1-1, with 9 bases fitting TRBD1. This CDR3 comprises 15 residues. Germline CDR1 reads MGHRA; CDR2 reads YSYEKL. V shed 4 bases, J shed 4 bases, and the junction held 7 bases outside the gene matches.

This chain connects TRBV4-2 to TRBJ2-7; 9 bases match TRBD1. Trimming at V came to 0 bases and at J to 0 bases, leaving 3 bases not matched to a gene. Per germline, CDR1 LGHNA and CDR2 YNFKEQ. The CDR3 runs to 16 residues. CDR3 residues: CASSQDETGGSYEQYF. The CDR3, as DNA: TGTGCCAGCAGCCAAGATGAGACAGGGGGCTCCTACGAGCAGTACTTC.

The V call is TRBV4-2, the J call TRBJ2-3; 10 positions agree with TRBD2. J lost 5 bases, V lost 5 bases, and 10 bases had no gene match. The CDR3 contains 16 residues. Germline V gives CDR1 LGHNA, CDR2 YNFKEQ. The CDR3 bases are TGTGCCAGCAGCATAGCGGGGGGCCAGGGGGAAGATACGCAGTATTTT. This sequence encodes CASSIAGGQGEDTQYF.

The chain recombines TRBV29-1 with TRBJ1-3; tentatively, D is TRBD1 (5 bases). The length of the CDR3 is 15 residues. Between the trimmed V and J ends, which lost 7 bases and 2 bases, there was a span of 18 bases. In germline, CDR1 is SQVTM, CDR2 ANQGSEA. In nucleotides, the CDR3 is TGCAGCGCGAATTCTGACAGCCAGACTGGAAACACCATATATTTT. Translated: CSANSDSQTGNTIYF.

This clone was detected a few times. The J gene is TRBJ1-1, the V gene TRBV2; the D is unclear. The CDR3 consists of 12 residues. CDR1 and CDR2 (germline): SNHLY, FYNNEI. Trimming took 3 bases from V and 3 from J, leaving 5 bases between them. The CDR3 DNA reads TGTGCCAGCAGTGAGGAGTACACTGAAGCTTTCTTT. Translating gives CASSEEYTEAFF. The variable domain in full, completed from reference TRBV2 and TRBJ1-1, reads EPEVTQTPSHQVTQMGQEVILRCVPISNHLYFYWYRQILGQKVEFLVSFYNNEISEKSEIFDDQFSVERPDGSNFTLKIRSTKLEDSAMYFCASSEEYTEAFFGQGTRLTVV.

V and J are TRBV5-4 and TRBJ1-1; 7 positions match TRBD1. Per germline, CDR1 SGHNT and CDR2 YYREEE (reference sequence). V was pared by 4 bases and J by 1 base, with 16 bases of the junction left unmatched. The length of the CDR3 is 18 residues. CDR3 sequence (DNA): TGTGCCAGCAGCCTCAACAGGGGATTTCCCGTACGGAACACTGAAGCTTTCTTT. Encoded protein: CASSLNRGFPVRNTEAFF.

V usage is TRBV28 and J usage is TRBJ1-1; perhaps TRBD1 as D (6 bases). Trimming took 2 bases from V and 2 from J, leaving 15 bases between them. Germline V gene sequence: CDR1 MDHEN, CDR2 SYDVKM. The CDR3 length is 16 residues. The CDR3, as DNA: TGTGCCAGCAGTTTAGTTGGTACAGGGAGAAACACTGAAGCTTTCTTT. Amino acid sequence: CASSLVGTGRNTEAFF.

The chain recombines TRBV10-3 with TRBJ2-1, with TRBD2 matching over 9 bases. Trimming took 6 bases from V and 6 from J; bases not matched to a gene: 6. Germline values: CDR1 ENHRY, CDR2 SYGVKD. The length of the CDR3 is 14 residues. CDR3 sequence: CAISPGTSINEQFF. DNA for the CDR3: TGTGCCATCAGCCCCGGGACTAGCATCAATGAGCAGTTCTTC.

The chain is built from TRBV7-9 and TRBJ1-4; 7 bases are a match to TRBD1. J was trimmed by 4 bases and V by 5 bases; bases with no gene match: 10. Looked up from germline, CDR1 is SEHNR and CDR2 is FQNEAQ (reference sequence). CDR3 size: 16 residues. The CDR3 is CASSLGTEAGNEKLFF. CDR3 in DNA: TGTGCCAGCAGCCTAGGGACAGAAGCAGGTAATGAAAAACTGTTTTTT.

The chain joins TRBV27 to TRBJ2-1; 15 nucleotides agree with TRBD2. Unmatched junction bases numbered 1, after V lost 8 bases and J lost 5 bases. The CDR3 is 14 amino acids. CDR1 is MNHEY, CDR2 SMNVEV, per germline (reference sequence). The CDR3 DNA follows: TGTGCCAGCGGACTAGCGGGGGGGGACAATGAGCAGTTCTTC. This sequence encodes CASGLAGGDNEQFF.

This chain uses TRBV5-1 with TRBJ2-2; 8 bases agree with TRBD2. Germline CDR1 and CDR2: SGHRS and YFSETQ. The CDR3 spans 15 residues. J lost 4 bases, V lost 3 bases, and 5 bases had no gene match. DNA of the CDR3: TGCGCCAGCAGCTCGGGACTAGATCTCACCGGGGAGCTGTTTTTT. Translated, it gives CASSSGLDLTGELFF. Together with reference TRBV5-1 and TRBJ2-2, the CDR3 gives the full variable domain: KAGVTQTPRYLIKTRGQQVTLSCSPISGHRSVSWYQQTPGQGLQFLFEYFSETQRNKGNFPGRFSGRQFSNSRSEMNVSTLELGDSALYLCASSSGLDLTGELFFGEGSRLTVL.

This clone was recorded a few times. This chain uses TRBV28 with TRBJ1-6, with 9 bases matching TRBD1. In germline, CDR1 is MDHEN, CDR2 SYDVKM. This CDR3 region has 19 residues. Trimming took 7 bases from V and 6 from J; bases not matched to a gene: 19. The CDR3 coding sequence is TGTGCCAGCACCAGCAGTAGGTGGGACAGGGCGAGGGTTAATTCACCCCTCCACTTT. Protein: CASTSSRWDRARVNSPLHF. Variable domain in full (rest from reference TRBV28 and TRBJ1-6): DVKVTQSSRYLVKRTGEKVFLECVQDMDHENMFWYRQDPGLGLRLIYFSYDVKMKEKGDIPEGYSVSREKKERFSLILESASTNQTSMYLCASTSSRWDRARVNSPLHFGNGTRLTVT.

The V and J genes are TRBV2 and TRBJ2-1; TRBD1 matches 9 bases. The CDR3 extends over 13 amino acids. The V gene's germline CDR1 is SNHLY and CDR2 FYNNEI. V lost 6 bases, J lost 7 bases, and 4 bases stayed unmatched. The CDR3 is CASRRQGGNEQFF. In nucleotides, the CDR3 is TGTGCCAGCAGGAGACAGGGGGGGAATGAGCAGTTCTTC. Using reference TRBV2 and TRBJ2-1 for the parts outside the CDR3, the full variable domain is EPEVTQTPSHQVTQMGQEVILRCVPISNHLYFYWYRQILGQKVEFLVSFYNNEISEKSEIFDDQFSVERPDGSNFTLKIRSTKLEDSAMYFCASRRQGGNEQFFGPGTRLTVL.

The chain uses TRBV27 and TRBJ1-1; the D gene is possibly TRBD1 (5 bases). Germline-derived CDR1 and CDR2 are MNHEY and SMNVEV (reference sequence). The CDR3 sequence is 14 residues long. V shed 1 base and J shed 5 bases, with 11 bases lying between them. The CDR3 coding sequence is TGTGCCAGCAGTTTATATTCAGGGTTGACTGAAGCTTTCTTT. Translating gives CASSLYSGLTEAFF.

This sequence joins TRBV28 and TRBJ2-7; the D is unclear. The CDR3 spans 13 residues. The germline V and J ends were trimmed by 2 bases and 1 base, with 6 bases remaining between them. Germline-derived CDR1 and CDR2 are MDHEN and SYDVKM. The CDR3 DNA reads TGTGCCAGCAGTTTAGGAGCTTCCTACGAGCAGTACTTC. This translates into CASSLGASYEQYF.

This clone was detected only a few times. The CDR3 DNA sequence: TGCGCCAGCAGCCATGCGACAGGGTACGAGCAGTACGTC. Its translation is CASSHATGYEQYV. This rearrangement joins TRBV4-1 to TRBJ2-7, with 7 positions matching TRBD1. There are 13 residues in the CDR3. Germline trimming cut 3 bases from V and 4 bases from J; bases unmatched to any gene: 3. CDR1 and CDR2 from the germline V gene are MGHRA and YSYEKL.

This rearrangement joins TRBV4-1 to TRBJ2-2; no definite D call. V was pared by 6 bases and J by 7 bases, with 9 bases between. The CDR3 contains 12 residues. The germline V gene encodes CDR1 MGHRA and CDR2 YSYEKL. CDR3 sequence reads: CASRPTGGELFF. The CDR3 DNA is TGCGCCAGCAGGCCGACTGGCGGGGAGCTGTTTTTT.

This clone was observed a single time. V is TRBV4-1 and J is TRBJ2-7; maybe TRBD2 (5 bases). The CDR3 is made up of 15 amino acids. The V end was cut by 0 bases, the J end by 3 bases, with 12 bases between. CDR1 MGHRA and CDR2 YSYEKL come from the germline V gene. The DNA for the CDR3 is TGCGCCAGCAGCCAAGAGGTTAGCGCCATCTACGAGCAGTACTTC. Its protein is CASSQEVSAIYEQYF.

J is TRBJ2-7 and V is TRBV15; D perhaps matches TRBD2 (6 bases). The CDR3 has 15 amino acids. V was pared by 0 bases and J by 3 bases, with 12 bases between. Germline assignment: CDR1 LNHNV and CDR2 YYDKDF (reference sequence). The CDR3, as DNA: TGTGCCACCAGCAGAGATCCCGGAGGGGTCTACGAGCAGTACTTC. This codes for CATSRDPGGVYEQYF.

This chain uses TRBV5-6 with TRBJ1-6; no firm D call. CDR3 length: 12 amino acids. V shed 1 base and J shed 10 bases, with 6 bases lying between them. CDR1 and CDR2 from the germline V gene are SGHDT and YYEEEE. CDR3 sequence: CASSLIQSPLHF. DNA for the CDR3: TGTGCCAGCAGCTTGATACAGTCACCCCTCCACTTT.

The genes are TRBV27 and TRBJ1-1; D possibly corresponds to TRBD1 (5 bases). This CDR3 contains 13 residues. The V end lost 4 bases, the J end lost 7 bases, and 13 bases lay between the germline ends. Germline V gives CDR1 MNHEY, CDR2 SMNVEV (reference sequence). The CDR3 sequence is CASSSLGGGEAFF. CDR3 bases: TGTGCCAGCAGTTCTCTGGGGGGGGGTGAAGCTTTCTTT.

J is TRBJ2-5 and V is TRBV9; TRBD2 aligns across 7 bases. The CDR3 loop spans 16 amino acids. J was trimmed by 5 bases and V by 0 bases; bases with no gene match: 10. The germline gives CDR1 SGDLS, CDR2 YYNGEE. CDR3 DNA: TGTGCCAGCAGCGTAGTTCTGCGGGGAGGGGAGGAGACCCAGTACTTC. As protein: CASSVVLRGGEETQYF.

The rearrangement links TRBV19 to TRBJ2-2, with 9 bases matching TRBD2. CDR1 and CDR2 from the germline V gene are LNHDA and SQIVND (reference sequence). Trimming took 7 bases from V and 6 from J; bases not matched to a gene: 9. The CDR3 has 15 residues. The DNA for the CDR3 is TGTGCCAGTACGAATAGCGGGGGCGTCCCCGGGGAGCTGTTTTTT. It is translated as CASTNSGGVPGELFF.

The chain links TRBV27 to TRBJ2-2, with unresolved D. This CDR3 has 12 amino acids. The V end lost 8 bases, the J end lost 7 bases, and 11 bases lay between the germline ends. Germline V gene lookup returns CDR1 MNHEY and CDR2 SMNVEV (reference sequence). The CDR3 spells CASSYRVGELFF. The DNA for the CDR3 is TGTGCCAGCTCATACCGGGTCGGGGAGCTGTTTTTT.